This T cell receptor (beta chain) is from a study of cytomegalovirus exposure and HLA in healthy donors. Study observations and caveats: Association of a missense DCLRE1C variant with TCR beta V- and J-gene trimming was reported in a later analysis.

The CDR3 totals 13 residues. Germline CDR1 and CDR2: MRHNA and SNTAGT. Trimming at V came to 6 bases and at J to 10 bases, leaving 9 bases not matched to a gene. This clone showed up just once. Its antigen is unknown. PCR primers comprised 60 Vbeta and 13 Jbeta primers. The data were produced by immunoSEQ multiplex PCR, yet TCRdb's version contains in-frame clones alone and is incomplete. The data show about 110,000 clones, 65% to 80% seen once. The sequencing input was PBMCs. The receptor was isolated from a human donor in good health. The V gene is TRBV6-4, the J gene TRBJ2-1; TRBD1 aligns across 7 bases. The CDR3 sequence: CASSQQGSGEQFF. Here the CDR3 DNA reads TGTGCCAGCAGCCAACAGGGGTCGGGGGAGCAGTTCTTC.